Presented here are 16 T cell receptor beta chains from one specimen sequenced in a study of early T cells in non-severe SARS-CoV-2 infection. TCRdb itself ran the 5' RACE reads through MiXCR, one entry per CDR3 protein. This table has 65,000 to 85,000 distinct CDR3 sequences, around 13% appearing once. The sequenced sample was whole blood. These receptors came from an adult who was a healthcare worker with PCR-confirmed SARS-CoV-2 infection or an uninfected control (not recorded which).

This clonotype was picked up many times. The chain combines TRBV18 with TRBJ2-1, with no clear D. Germline assignment: CDR1 KGHSH and CDR2 LQKENI. The CDR3 spans 13 residues. Between the trimmed V and J ends, which lost 2 bases and 7 bases, there was a span of 9 bases. The CDR3 sequence: CASSPGNGNEQFF. The CDR3 DNA reads as TGTGCCAGCTCACCAGGGAATGGGAATGAGCAGTTCTTC.

J is TRBJ1-4 and V is TRBV28; tentatively, D is TRBD1 (5 bases). Per the germline V gene, CDR1 is MDHEN and CDR2 is SYDVKM. CDR3 size: 14 residues. Trimming pared 7 bases from V and 7 bases from J, leaving 16 bases between. CDR3 in amino acids: CASTRAGDGEKLFF. For the CDR3, the DNA is TGTGCCAGCACTAGGGCGGGGGACGGTGAAAAACTGTTTTTT.

This chain uses TRBV4-2 with TRBJ2-1; TRBD2 agrees at 7 bases. This CDR3 has 14 amino acids. Trimming took 0 bases from V and 10 from J; bases not matched to a gene: 6. Germline V gene sequence: CDR1 LGHNA, CDR2 YNFKEQ. Here the CDR3 reads CASSQELASGEQFF. CDR3 nucleotides: TGTGCCAGCAGCCAAGAACTAGCGTCTGGGGAGCAGTTCTTC.

This clonotype was found a few times. CDR3 sequence: CASSEGFTIYNEQFF. The CDR3 nucleotides are TGTGCCAGCAGCGAAGGGTTCACCATCTACAATGAGCAGTTCTTC. The chain carries TRBV28 and TRBJ2-1, with D uncertain. Trimming pared 6 bases from V and 3 bases from J, leaving 15 bases between. Looked up from germline, CDR1 is MDHEN and CDR2 is SYDVKM. CDR3 size: 15 residues.

The rearrangement links TRBV19 to TRBJ2-2; D may be TRBD2 (5 bases). V was cut by 1 base and J by 7 bases, with 7 bases left in between. The CDR3 is made up of 13 amino acids. Germline lookup yields CDR1 LNHDA and CDR2 SQIVND (reference sequence). The CDR3 loop is CASSIASIGELFF. The DNA of the CDR3 is TGTGCCAGTAGTATAGCTAGCATCGGGGAGCTGTTTTTT.

The chain couples TRBV2 to TRBJ2-7; D not certain. V gave up 2 bases and J gave up 1 base, with 6 bases separating them. The CDR3 is 13 residues long. Looked up from germline, CDR1 is SNHLY and CDR2 is FYNNEI. The CDR3 DNA is TGTGCCAGCAGTGAATACGAGTCCTACGAGCAGTACTTC. The encoded protein is CASSEYESYEQYF.

This clonotype has more than one count but fewer than ten. The genes are TRBV7-8 and TRBJ2-5, with D unresolved. The CDR3 has 15 residues. Trimming cost V 1 base and J 4 bases, with 13 bases left between them. Germline loops: CDR1 SGHVS, CDR2 FQNEAQ. CDR3 bases: TGTGCCAGCAGCTTAGTGGACCCACCGGGAGAGACCCAGTACTTC. This gives the protein CASSLVDPPGETQYF.

This clonotype was picked up many times. This chain links TRBV24-1 with TRBJ2-2, with TRBD1 matching over 7 bases. The trim removed 5 bases at V and 8 bases at J, leaving 4 bases unmatched. CDR1 is KGHDR and CDR2 is SFDVKD in the germline V gene. This CDR3 has 13 amino acids. CDR3 sequence (DNA): TGTGCCACCAGTGGAAGGGGGCTTGGGGAGCTGTTTTTT. Its translation is CATSGRGLGELFF.

This clonotype showed up just a few times. V and J are TRBV29-1 and TRBJ2-7; D possibly corresponds to TRBD1 (6 bases). Germline loops: CDR1 SQVTM, CDR2 ANQGSEA. This CDR3 comprises 15 residues. Trimming stripped 3 bases from V and 3 bases from J, with 18 bases between. CDR3 coding DNA: TGCAGCGTTGAGAGTATACAGGGATCCCACTACGAGCAGTACTTC. Translating it yields CSVESIQGSHYEQYF.

This clonotype appeared a few times. The J gene is TRBJ2-1, the V gene TRBV9; D is perhaps TRBD1 (8 bases). Between the trimmed V and J ends, which lost 2 bases and 4 bases, there was a span of 16 bases. CDR3 length: 16 amino acids. The germline V gene has CDR1 SGDLS and CDR2 YYNGEE. The CDR3 sequence: CASSVRGPSGYNEQFF. The CDR3 bases are TGTGCCAGCAGCGTCAGGGGGCCTAGCGGTTACAATGAGCAGTTCTTC.

This clonotype was observed a few times. The chain employs TRBV6-2 or TRBV6-3 and TRBJ1-5; D is possibly TRBD1 (5 bases). V lost 5 bases to trimming and J lost 7 bases, with 9 bases between them. Germline V gene lookup returns CDR1 MNHEY and CDR2 SVGEGT. There are 12 residues in the CDR3. The CDR3 reads CASSDSYQPQHF. In DNA, the CDR3 is TGTGCCAGCAGTGACAGTTACCAGCCCCAGCATTTT.

This clonotype has a handful of counts. The V call is TRBV27, the J call TRBJ1-4; 7 positions match TRBD1. The J segment lost 10 bases and the V segment lost 4 bases, leaving 6 bases of the junction unmatched. CDR3 size: 13 residues. Germline CDR1 is MNHEY and CDR2 is SMNVEV (reference sequence). In DNA, the CDR3 is TGTGCCAGCAGTTCCCCCCCAGGGGGAAAACTGTTTTTT. Protein sequence: CASSSPPGGKLFF. Supplemented by reference TRBV27 and TRBJ1-4, the full variable domain reads EAQVTQNPRYLITVTGKKLTVTCSQNMNHEYMSWYRQDPGLGLRQIYYSMNVEVTDKGDVPEGYKVSRKEKRNFPLILESPSPNQTSLYFCASSSPPGGKLFFGSGTQLSVL.

The V and J genes are TRBV27 and TRBJ1-2; weak D call: TRBD1 (5 bases). Trimming stripped 6 bases from V and 5 bases from J, with 13 bases between. Germline assignment: CDR1 MNHEY and CDR2 SMNVEV (reference sequence). This CDR3 contains 13 residues. DNA of the CDR3: TGTGCCAGCAGCCTACGGCGGGGGTATGGCTACACCTTC. Protein product: CASSLRRGYGYTF.

The rearrangement joins TRBV6-6 to TRBJ1-3, with 12 bases that match TRBD1. Germline V lookup: CDR1 MNHNY, CDR2 SVGAGI (reference sequence). The V segment lost 3 bases and the J segment 3 bases; nucleotides outside the gene matches: 3. The CDR3 spans 16 residues. CDR3 loop: CASSYGTGGFGNTIYF. The CDR3 bases are TGTGCCAGCAGTTATGGGACAGGGGGCTTTGGAAACACCATATATTTT.

Ten or more counts support this clonotype. This chain links TRBV5-6 with TRBJ2-7; 9 bases are a match to TRBD1. V dropped 6 bases and J dropped 5; count of bases not matched to a gene: 6. CDR1 and CDR2 from the germline V gene are SGHDT and YYEEEE. The CDR3 contains 13 residues. CDR3 sequence (DNA): TGTGCCAGCACCCTATGGACAGGGGACGAGCAGTACTTC. Translated: CASTLWTGDEQYF.

This clonotype occurred a few times. The chain combines TRBV20-1 with TRBJ2-7; 15 positions agree with TRBD2. The CDR3 sequence is 17 residues long. In germline, CDR1 is DFQATT, CDR2 SNEGSKA (reference sequence). With 3 bases clipped from V and 4 bases from J, the junction kept 10 bases outside the gene matches. The chain's CDR3 is CSASEGLAGGQSYEQYF. CDR3 sequence (DNA): TGCAGTGCTAGTGAGGGACTAGCGGGGGGCCAGTCATACGAGCAGTACTTC.